This entry lists 15 T cell receptor beta chains sequenced from one sample in a study of blood T cell repertoires in COVID-19 (dated by TCRdb to about 2020). Library construction relied on the immunoSEQ multiplex PCR assay. TCRdb re-hosts the immuneACCESS table, in-frame sequences only. Its copies lack some clones; in the studies checked, an unresolved V gene accounts for under half of them, and the cause for the rest is not known. The sample table holds 85,000 to 120,000 clones, of which 87% were seen once. 2% to 2.5% of the sample goes to the ten largest clones. Sequenced input: peripheral blood. All receptors come from a man over 45 with active COVID-19.

The chain has TRBV2 and TRBJ2-2, with D possibly being TRBD2 (5 bases). V gave up 4 bases and J gave up 7 bases, with 10 bases separating them. The CDR3 is 13 residues long. The germline V gene encodes CDR1 SNHLY and CDR2 FYNNEI. The CDR3 protein is CASSAGVDGELFF. The CDR3 coding sequence is TGTGCCAGCAGTGCCGGGGTGGACGGGGAGCTGTTTTTT.

This clone was found once. J is TRBJ2-5 and V is TRBV5-6, with TRBD2 identical over 9 bases. This CDR3 has 15 residues. Trimming at V came to 6 bases and at J to 1 base, leaving 7 bases not matched to a gene. Germline CDR1 SGHDT, CDR2 YYEEEE. The CDR3 nucleotides read TGTGCCAGCACCGGACTAGCGAGGGCCCAAGAGACCCAGTACTTC. This gives the protein CASTGLARAQETQYF.

The genes are TRBV5-6 and TRBJ2-1; TRBD1 aligns across 7 bases. With 1 base clipped from V and 10 bases from J, the junction kept 11 bases outside the gene matches. CDR1 SGHDT and CDR2 YYEEEE come from the germline V gene. CDR3 length: 15 amino acids. The CDR3 here is CASSLRTGALGEQFF. The CDR3 DNA reads as TGTGCCAGCAGCTTGAGGACAGGTGCCCTCGGGGAGCAGTTCTTC.

The V and J genes are TRBV19 and TRBJ2-5; no definite D call. Trimming pared 6 bases from V and 3 bases from J, leaving 11 bases between. Germline V CDR1 and CDR2: LNHDA, SQIVND (reference sequence). The CDR3 loop spans 13 amino acids. CDR3 nucleotides: TGTGCCAGTAGCCCTGGGCTGAAAGAGACCCAGTACTTC. Its protein product is CASSPGLKETQYF.

The rearrangement uses TRBV4-2 and TRBJ2-2; the match to TRBD2 covers 8 bases. The CDR3 is made up of 15 amino acids. Germline CDR1 is LGHNA and CDR2 is YNFKEQ. V shed 5 bases, J shed 10 bases, and the junction held 12 bases outside the gene matches. The chain's CDR3 is CASSSPGLGAKELFF. CDR3 coding DNA: TGTGCCAGCAGCTCCCCGGGACTAGGGGCTAAGGAGCTGTTTTTT.

The chain joins TRBV7-9 to TRBJ1-2, with TRBD1 as a possible D gene (6 bases). CDR1 and CDR2 from the germline V gene are SEHNR and FQNEAQ (reference sequence). The CDR3 is 13 residues long. Trimming left V 4 bases short and J 5 bases short, with 11 bases between. The CDR3 spells CASSSGQKYGYTF. The CDR3 DNA sequence: TGTGCCAGCAGCTCCGGACAGAAATATGGCTACACCTTC.

This clone was seen a single time. This rearrangement joins TRBV10-3 to TRBJ2-5, with D possibly being TRBD2 (5 bases). The V gene's germline CDR1 is ENHRY and CDR2 SYGVKD. The CDR3 consists of 11 residues. Trimming removed 10 bases from V and 10 bases from J, with 16 bases in between. CDR3: CATRGAEVQYF. The CDR3 DNA follows: TGTGCCACCCGCGGCGCGGAGGTCCAGTACTTC.

J is TRBJ2-3 and V is TRBV6-2 or TRBV6-3; perhaps TRBD1 as D (5 bases). This CDR3 region has 16 residues. V was clipped by 2 bases and J by 0 bases, with 12 bases between them. Germline V gene data show CDR1 as MNHEY and CDR2 as SVGEGT. This chain's CDR3 is CASSYVQGYSTDTQYF. The CDR3 DNA reads TGTGCCAGCAGTTACGTTCAGGGATATAGCACAGATACGCAGTATTTT.

V usage is TRBV4-1 and J usage is TRBJ2-4; 7 nucleotides match TRBD2. The CDR3 has 17 amino acids. V lost 0 bases to trimming and J lost 0 bases; unmatched junction nucleotides: 5. The germline V gene encodes CDR1 MGHRA and CDR2 YSYEKL. CDR3 sequence: CASSQDGGSVAKNIQYF. In DNA, the CDR3 is TGCGCCAGCAGCCAAGACGGGGGGTCGGTAGCCAAAAACATTCAGTACTTC.

V is TRBV12-5 and J is TRBJ2-7, with D unclear. The CDR3 runs to 11 residues. V dropped 5 bases and J dropped 2 bases, with 4 bases sitting between them. Germline V lookup: CDR1 LGHNT, CDR2 FRNRAP. The CDR3 nucleotides are TGTGCTAGTGGTCTTACCTACGAGCAGTACTTC. Its protein product is CASGLTYEQYF.

V is TRBV2 and J is TRBJ2-2; 8 nucleotides agree with TRBD2. The CDR3 has 17 amino acids. The germline V gene encodes CDR1 SNHLY and CDR2 FYNNEI. With 3 bases clipped from V and 7 bases from J, the junction kept 13 bases outside the gene matches. CDR3 protein: CASSDRAGDPTDGELFF. In DNA, the CDR3 is TGTGCCAGCAGTGATCGAGCGGGGGACCCAACGGACGGGGAGCTGTTTTTT. The full variable domain, completed using reference TRBV2 and TRBJ2-2, is EPEVTQTPSHQVTQMGQEVILRCVPISNHLYFYWYRQILGQKVEFLVSFYNNEISEKSEIFDDQFSVERPDGSNFTLKIRSTKLEDSAMYFCASSDRAGDPTDGELFFGEGSRLTVL.

The CDR3 DNA reads as TGTGCCAGCAGCGTAACTCGGGATAGCGGCTACACCTTC. Translated: CASSVTRDSGYTF. V and J are TRBV9 and TRBJ1-2; D remains ambiguous. This CDR3 region has 13 residues. Germline V gene data show CDR1 as SGDLS and CDR2 as YYNGEE. V lost 1 base and J lost 8, with 12 bases in between. Drawing the rest from reference TRBV9 and TRBJ1-2, the complete variable domain is DSGVTQTPKHLITATGQRVTLRCSPRSGDLSVYWYQQSLDQGLQFLIQYYNGEERAKGNILERFSAQQFPDLHSELNLSSLELGDSALYFCASSVTRDSGYTFGSGTRLTVV.

The chain carries TRBV4-2 and TRBJ1-3, with D possibly TRBD1 on 5 matching bases. The CDR3 has 20 residues. V lost 6 bases and J lost 0, with 27 bases in between. The V gene's germline CDR1 is LGHNA and CDR2 YNFKEQ. The CDR3 protein is CASSSRREETDPNSGNTIYF. The CDR3 region has the DNA TGTGCCAGCAGTAGCAGGAGAGAGGAGACAGACCCTAACTCTGGAAACACCATATATTTT.

This clone occurred once. The chain joins TRBV25-1 to TRBJ1-1; D is unclear. The CDR3 contains 15 residues. CDR1 is MGHDK and CDR2 is SYGVNS in the germline V gene. The V end lost 3 bases, the J end lost 5 bases, and 16 bases lay between the germline ends. The CDR3 protein is CASSDMDGWRTEAFF. For the CDR3, the DNA is TGTGCCAGCAGTGATATGGACGGGTGGAGGACTGAAGCTTTCTTT.

J is TRBJ2-7 and V is TRBV6-6; maybe TRBD2 (6 bases). The CDR3 covers 15 residues. V was cut by 5 bases and J by 4 bases, with 18 bases left in between. Germline CDR1 and CDR2: MNHNY and SVGAGI (reference sequence). The CDR3 here is CASSPSGTYKYEQYF. The CDR3 bases are TGTGCCAGCAGTCCCTCCGGGACTTACAAATACGAGCAGTACTTC.